These 5 T cell receptor beta chains were all obtained from the same sample, sequenced in a study of control samples from healthy donors and cancer patients. Here immunoSEQ multiplex PCR was the method, and the copy in TCRdb shows in-frame clones only, minus some. The table records about 250,000 clones, roughly 82% of them present only once. Sequencing was done on a sample of PBMCs. Receptors were obtained from an older woman with lung cancer.

The CDR3 here is CASSLGQGIYEQYF. In DNA, the CDR3 is TGTGCCAGCAGCTTAGGGCAGGGGATTTACGAGCAGTACTTC. The V gene is TRBV7-6, the J gene TRBJ2-7; D possibly corresponds to TRBD1 (6 bases). Germline V gives CDR1 SGHVS, CDR2 FNYEAQ. V lost 1 base, J lost 4 bases, and 11 bases lay in between. The CDR3 length is 14 residues.

In the case of this clone: Other DNA variants within this sample encode the same CDR3. The V call is TRBV3-1 (or the pseudogene TRBV3-2), the J call TRBJ1-4; D is perhaps TRBD1 (6 bases). V was trimmed by 0 bases and J by 5 bases, leaving 13 bases between them. Germline V gene sequence: CDR1 LGHDT, CDR2 YNNKEL (reference sequence). CDR3 length equals 16 residues. In DNA, the CDR3 is TGTGCCAGCAGCCAAGATGTCACAGGGAGGAATGAAAAACTGTTTTTT. Residues: CASSQDVTGRNEKLFF.

This clone was seen once. The chain carries TRBV6-5 and TRBJ2-5, with 7 bases aligning to TRBD1. There are 14 residues in the CDR3. Germline V gene data show CDR1 as MNHEY and CDR2 as SVGAGI. Unmatched junction bases numbered 5, after V lost 6 bases and J lost 1 base. This chain's CDR3 is CASRKGQIQETQYF. CDR3 nucleotides: TGTGCCAGCAGAAAGGGACAGATCCAAGAGACCCAGTACTTC.

V gene TRBV6-5 combines with J gene TRBJ1-2; 7 bases match TRBD1. Germline CDR1 is MNHEY and CDR2 is SVGAGI. V shed 6 bases and J 4 bases; nucleotides not matched to a gene: 11. CDR3 size: 15 residues. The CDR3 DNA reads as TGTGCCAGCAGCCCAACGGGACAGATACTCTATGGCTACACCTTC. The encoded protein is CASSPTGQILYGYTF.

This clone was seen just once. The V and J genes are TRBV6-5 and TRBJ1-4; D ambiguous. Germline lookup yields CDR1 MNHEY and CDR2 SVGAGI. The CDR3 sequence is 14 residues long. Trimming took 1 base from V and 6 from J, leaving 9 bases between them. The CDR3 DNA sequence: TGTGCCAGCAGTTACTATCCGACGGATGAAAAACTGTTTTTT. Translated, it gives CASSYYPTDEKLFF.